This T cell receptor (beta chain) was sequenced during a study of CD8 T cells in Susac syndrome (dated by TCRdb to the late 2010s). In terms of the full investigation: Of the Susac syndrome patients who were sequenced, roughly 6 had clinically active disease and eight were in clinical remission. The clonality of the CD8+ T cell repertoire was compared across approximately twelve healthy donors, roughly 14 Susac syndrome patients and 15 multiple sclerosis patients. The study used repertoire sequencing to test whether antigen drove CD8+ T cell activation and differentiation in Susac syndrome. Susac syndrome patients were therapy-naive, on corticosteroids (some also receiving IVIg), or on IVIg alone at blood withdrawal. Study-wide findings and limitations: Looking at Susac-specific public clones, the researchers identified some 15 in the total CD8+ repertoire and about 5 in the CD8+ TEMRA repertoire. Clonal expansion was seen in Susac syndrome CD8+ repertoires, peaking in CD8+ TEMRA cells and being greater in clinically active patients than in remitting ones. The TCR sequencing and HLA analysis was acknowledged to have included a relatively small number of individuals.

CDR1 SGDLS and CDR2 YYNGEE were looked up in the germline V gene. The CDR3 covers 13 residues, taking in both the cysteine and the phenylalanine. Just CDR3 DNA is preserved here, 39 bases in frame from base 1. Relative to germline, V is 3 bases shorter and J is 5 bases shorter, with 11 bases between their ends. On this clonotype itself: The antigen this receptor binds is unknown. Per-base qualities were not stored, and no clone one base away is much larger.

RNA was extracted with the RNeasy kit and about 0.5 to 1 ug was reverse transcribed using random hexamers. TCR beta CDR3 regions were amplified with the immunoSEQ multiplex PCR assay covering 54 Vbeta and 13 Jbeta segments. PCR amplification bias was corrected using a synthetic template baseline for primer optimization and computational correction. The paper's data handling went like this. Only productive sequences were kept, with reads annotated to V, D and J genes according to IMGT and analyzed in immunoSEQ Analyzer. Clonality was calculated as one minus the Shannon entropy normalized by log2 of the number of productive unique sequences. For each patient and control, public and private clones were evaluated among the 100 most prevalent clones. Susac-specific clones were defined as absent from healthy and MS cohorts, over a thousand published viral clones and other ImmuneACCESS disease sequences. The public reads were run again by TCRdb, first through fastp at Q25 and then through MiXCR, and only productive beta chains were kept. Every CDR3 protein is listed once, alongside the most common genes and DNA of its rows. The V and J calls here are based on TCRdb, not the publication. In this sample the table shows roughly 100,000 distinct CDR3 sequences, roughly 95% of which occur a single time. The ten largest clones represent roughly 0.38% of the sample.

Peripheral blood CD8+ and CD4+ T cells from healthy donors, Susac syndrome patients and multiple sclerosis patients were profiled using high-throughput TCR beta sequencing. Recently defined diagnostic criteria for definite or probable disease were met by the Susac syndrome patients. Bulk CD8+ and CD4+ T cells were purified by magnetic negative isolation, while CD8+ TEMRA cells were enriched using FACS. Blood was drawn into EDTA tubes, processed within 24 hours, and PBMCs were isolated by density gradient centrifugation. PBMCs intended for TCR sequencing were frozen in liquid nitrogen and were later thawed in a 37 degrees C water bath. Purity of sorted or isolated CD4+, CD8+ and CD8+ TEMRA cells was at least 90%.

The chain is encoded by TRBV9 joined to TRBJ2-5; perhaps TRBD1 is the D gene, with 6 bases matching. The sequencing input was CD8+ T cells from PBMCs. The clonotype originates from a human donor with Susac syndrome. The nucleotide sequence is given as TGTGCCAGCAGCGGCCGGGACAAGGAGACCCAGTACTTC. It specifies CASSGRDKETQYF.